These T cell receptor beta chains were read from a single sample in a study of identical twins. Each CDR3 protein is one row after TCRdb ran MiXCR on the 5' RACE reads. The table has around 240,000 distinct CDR3 sequences, over 9.5% seen once. Sequenced input: memory T cells sorted from blood. The origin of the receptors is a man between 45 and 60 years old in good health. Both conserved end residues are part of each CDR3. The D gene is left open where the match is weak. A row's size may be missing; if present it is once, few, many or a size class.

v_call: TRBV3-1; j_call: TRBJ1-4; clone_size: .; d_call: TRBD1; cdr3_nt: TGTGCCAGCAGCCATTGCGGGACAGGGCTTGCAACTAATGAAAAACTGTTTTTT; cdr3_aa: CASSHCGTGLATNEKLFF
v_call: TRBV29-1; j_call: TRBJ2-5; clone_size: few; d_call: .; cdr3_nt: TGCAGCGTTGATTCGGGAACCAAGACCCAGTACTTC; cdr3_aa: CSVDSGTKTQYF
v_call: TRBV18; j_call: TRBJ2-1; clone_size: .; d_call: TRBD2; cdr3_nt: TGTGCCAGCTCACCACCGCTTGGTAGACTAGCTGGCGATGAGCAGTTCTTC; cdr3_aa: CASSPPLGRLAGDEQFF
v_call: TRBV20-1; j_call: TRBJ2-1; clone_size: many; d_call: .; cdr3_nt: TGCAGTGCTAGTGTTTGGGACGGGAGTAATGAGCAGTTCTTC; cdr3_aa: CSASVWDGSNEQFF
v_call: TRBV7-9; j_call: TRBJ1-4; clone_size: many; d_call: .; cdr3_nt: TGTGCCAGCAGCCCCGGGACACTCGATGAAAAACTGTTTTTT; cdr3_aa: CASSPGTLDEKLFF
v_call: TRBV5-1; j_call: TRBJ2-3; clone_size: many; d_call: TRBD2; cdr3_nt: TGCGCCAGCAGCTTTTCCGGGACTAGCGGCACAGATACGCAGTATTTT; cdr3_aa: CASSFSGTSGTDTQYF
v_call: TRBV20-1; j_call: TRBJ2-4; clone_size: few; d_call: .; cdr3_nt: TGCAGTGCTAGGGTTGCAGCCAAAAACATTCAGTACTTC; cdr3_aa: CSARVAAKNIQYF
v_call: TRBV10-3; j_call: TRBJ2-1; clone_size: many; d_call: TRBD1; cdr3_nt: TGTGCCATCAGGAGACAGGGGGAGAATGAGCAGTTCTTC; cdr3_aa: CAIRRQGENEQFF
v_call: TRBV11-2; j_call: TRBJ2-3; clone_size: few; d_call: TRBD1; cdr3_nt: TGTGCCAGCCAGGGGGTGCCTTGGGCAGATACGCAGTATTTT; cdr3_aa: CASQGVPWADTQYF
v_call: TRBV5-1; j_call: TRBJ2-7; clone_size: .; d_call: TRBD2; cdr3_nt: TGCGCCAGCAGCTTTCTAGCGGGAGGGTACAACTACGAGCAGTACTTC; cdr3_aa: CASSFLAGGYNYEQYF
v_call: TRBV20-1; j_call: TRBJ1-2; clone_size: .; d_call: .; cdr3_nt: TGCAGCGTAAGATCTCTGAAGGGGAACTATGGCTACACCTTC; cdr3_aa: CSVRSLKGNYGYTF
v_call: TRBV28; j_call: TRBJ2-3; clone_size: .; d_call: .; cdr3_nt: TGTGCCAGCAGTTTAGGAGCCCCGGGAGATACGCAGTATTTT; cdr3_aa: CASSLGAPGDTQYF
v_call: TRBV2; j_call: TRBJ2-7; clone_size: .; d_call: .; cdr3_nt: TGTGCCAGCAGTGTTTCAGGGGCCTACGAGCAGTACTTC; cdr3_aa: CASSVSGAYEQYF
v_call: TRBV6-2/TRBV6-3; j_call: TRBJ2-2; clone_size: few; d_call: TRBD1; cdr3_nt: TGTGCCAGCGACAGGGGCCAGAACACCGGGGAGCTGTTTTTT; cdr3_aa: CASDRGQNTGELFF
v_call: TRBV2; j_call: TRBJ2-1; clone_size: many; d_call: .; cdr3_nt: TGTGCCAGCAGATCACCAGAATCCTCCTACAATGAGCAGTTCTTC; cdr3_aa: CASRSPESSYNEQFF
v_call: TRBV4-3; j_call: TRBJ2-2; clone_size: .; d_call: .; cdr3_nt: TGCGCCAGCAGCCAGGTAGAAGCCGGGGAGCTGTTTTTT; cdr3_aa: CASSQVEAGELFF